This passage covers 10 T cell receptor beta chains from one sample sequenced in a study of T cell responses to AZD1222 COVID-19 vaccine. The data were produced by immunoSEQ multiplex PCR, yet TCRdb's version contains in-frame clones alone and is incomplete. This sample has tens of thousands of clones; 70% to 90% occur once, and the top ten carry roughly 19%. The starting material was peripheral blood, obtained on day 0 of AZD1222 vaccination. These receptors all stem from an adult in good health.

The chain combines TRBV10-3 with TRBJ2-5, with TRBD2 matching over 8 bases. Germline CDR1 ENHRY, CDR2 SYGVKD. After removal of 8 bases from V and 2 bases from J, the junction contained 13 bases not matched to a gene. The CDR3 has 16 residues. The DNA for the CDR3 is TGTGCCATCGGTTCAGCGGGACTAGTCCCTCAAGAGACCCAGTACTTC. Translating gives CAIGSAGLVPQETQYF.

To note about this clone: The same CDR3 can be traced to other DNA sequences in this sample. The gene calls are TRBV2 and TRBJ1-5; TRBD1 matches at 7 bases. The length of the CDR3 is 13 residues. V was clipped by 4 bases and J by 4 bases; unmatched bases: 1. Germline values: CDR1 SNHLY, CDR2 FYNNEI. The CDR3 DNA reads as TGTGCCAGCAGTGGACAGGGAAATCAGCCCCAGCATTTT. As protein: CASSGQGNQPQHF.

This sequence joins TRBV28 and TRBJ2-1; the match to TRBD2 covers 15 bases. V shed 6 bases and J 6 bases; nucleotides not matched to a gene: 15. CDR1 is MDHEN and CDR2 is SYDVKM in the germline V gene. CDR3 size: 19 residues. CDR3: CASRTTGTSGRSRLNEQFF. The CDR3 DNA follows: TGTGCCAGCAGAACAACCGGGACTAGCGGGAGGAGTCGACTCAATGAGCAGTTCTTC.

This clone has only one observation. The rearrangement links TRBV9 to TRBJ2-5; D ambiguous. This CDR3 region has 15 residues. Trimming took 0 bases from V and 2 from J, leaving 11 bases between them. Germline CDR1 and CDR2: SGDLS and YYNGEE. CDR3 sequence: CASSVDGRSQETQYF. DNA for the CDR3: TGTGCCAGCAGCGTAGACGGCAGGTCTCAAGAGACCCAGTACTTC.

V gene TRBV4-1 combines with J gene TRBJ1-5, with unresolved D. Trimming pared 1 base from V and 5 bases from J, leaving 12 bases between. The germline V gene encodes CDR1 MGHRA and CDR2 YSYEKL. CDR3 length: 15 amino acids. CDR3 nucleotides: TGCGCCAGCAGCCAAGGAAGCGGAGAACATCAGCCCCAGCATTTT. Its translation: CASSQGSGEHQPQHF.

V is TRBV9 and J is TRBJ1-5, with TRBD1 as a possible D gene (5 bases). The CDR3 is 16 residues long. V lost 0 bases, J lost 9 bases, and 19 bases lay in between. Germline lookup yields CDR1 SGDLS and CDR2 YYNGEE. CDR3 residues: CASSVGGDGISWPQHF. CDR3 DNA sequence: TGTGCCAGCAGCGTAGGAGGGGACGGAATCAGTTGGCCCCAGCATTTT. Full variable domain (remainder filled in from reference TRBV9 and TRBJ1-5): DSGVTQTPKHLITATGQRVTLRCSPRSGDLSVYWYQQSLDQGLQFLIQYYNGEERAKGNILERFSAQQFPDLHSELNLSSLELGDSALYFCASSVGGDGISWPQHFGDGTRLSIL.

This chain connects TRBV20-1 to TRBJ2-3; D call uncertain. CDR1 DFQATT and CDR2 SNEGSKA come from the germline V gene (reference sequence). The CDR3 is 11 residues long. V dropped 6 bases and J dropped 9 bases, with 13 bases sitting between them. The CDR3 DNA reads TGCAGTGCGTTGGATCAAAACACGCAGTATTTT. Encoded protein: CSALDQNTQYF.

The chain uses TRBV24-1 and TRBJ2-3; D is unclear. Per germline, CDR1 KGHDR and CDR2 SFDVKD. This CDR3 contains 13 residues. Trimming left V 4 bases short and J 6 bases short, with 10 bases between. CDR3 sequence: CATSDVLLDTQYF. The CDR3 bases are TGTGCCACCAGTGACGTACTACTGGATACGCAGTATTTT.

The gene calls are TRBV19 and TRBJ2-5, with 13 bases fitting TRBD2. Germline loops: CDR1 LNHDA, CDR2 SQIVND (reference sequence). V was clipped by 6 bases and J by 3 bases; unmatched bases: 1. The CDR3 length is 14 residues. In DNA, the CDR3 is TGTGCCAGTAGAGGGACTAGCGGGGAAGAGACCCAGTACTTC. Residues: CASRGTSGEETQYF.

This chain uses TRBV19 with TRBJ2-5; D might be TRBD1 (5 bases). Germline assignment: CDR1 LNHDA and CDR2 SQIVND (reference sequence). The CDR3 has 14 amino acids. Trimming left V 1 base short and J 5 bases short, with 11 bases between. DNA for the CDR3: TGTGCCAGTAGTATAGGGGCAGGGTCGGAGACCCAGTACTTC. Its translation: CASSIGAGSETQYF.